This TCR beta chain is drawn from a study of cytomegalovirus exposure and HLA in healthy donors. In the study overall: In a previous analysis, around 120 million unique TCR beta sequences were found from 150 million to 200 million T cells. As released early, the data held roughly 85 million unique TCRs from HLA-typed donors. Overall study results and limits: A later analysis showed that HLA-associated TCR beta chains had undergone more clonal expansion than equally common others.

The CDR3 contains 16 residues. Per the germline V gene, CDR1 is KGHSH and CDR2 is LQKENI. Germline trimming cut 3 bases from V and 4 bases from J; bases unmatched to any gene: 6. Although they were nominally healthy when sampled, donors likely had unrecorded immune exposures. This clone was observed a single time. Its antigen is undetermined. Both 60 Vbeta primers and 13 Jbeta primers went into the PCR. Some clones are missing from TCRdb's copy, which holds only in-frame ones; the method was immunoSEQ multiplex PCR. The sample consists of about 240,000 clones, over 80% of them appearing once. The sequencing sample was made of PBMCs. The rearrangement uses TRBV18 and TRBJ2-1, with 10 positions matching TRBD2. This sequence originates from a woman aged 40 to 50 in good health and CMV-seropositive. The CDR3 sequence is CASSPRPAGGYNEQFF. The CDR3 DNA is TGTGCCAGCTCACCCCGCCCAGCGGGGGGGTACAATGAGCAGTTCTTC. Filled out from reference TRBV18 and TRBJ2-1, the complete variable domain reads NAGVMQNPRHLVRRRGQEARLRCSPMKGHSHVYWYRQLPEEGLKFMVYLQKENIIDESGMPKERFSAEFPKEGPSILRIQQVVRGDSAAYFCASSPRPAGGYNEQFFGPGTRLTVL.